Each of the 18 T cell receptor beta chains below was sequenced from the same sample in a study of shared clonotypes between healthy human individuals. TCRdb's copy holds only in-frame clones and misses some; the assay was immunoSEQ multiplex PCR. The sample includes millions of clones, 85% to 95% of them seen just once. The sample was naive CD4+ T cells sorted from blood. Regarding subset: CD45RA+ positively selected. These receptors were taken from a man aged 18-30 years in good health.

The CDR3 region is CASRRAGRPNTGELFF. In nucleotides, the CDR3 is TGTGCCAGTAGACGAGCAGGGCGACCGAACACCGGGGAGCTGTTTTTT. V gene TRBV19 combines with J gene TRBJ2-2; TRBD1 is a possible D gene (5 bases). Trimming pared 6 bases from V and 0 bases from J, leaving 14 bases between. Germline CDR1 and CDR2: LNHDA and SQIVND (reference sequence). CDR3 length: 16 residues.

This chain links TRBV27 with TRBJ2-1; a weak D match, TRBD2 (6 bases). The germline V gene has CDR1 MNHEY and CDR2 SMNVEV (reference sequence). The V end lost 6 bases, the J end lost 2 bases, and 11 bases lay between the germline ends. The CDR3 has 14 residues. The CDR3 reads CASRGDFTYNEQFF. The CDR3 nucleotides read TGTGCCAGCAGAGGGGACTTCACCTACAATGAGCAGTTCTTC.

This chain connects TRBV11-2 to TRBJ2-7, with a tentative D call TRBD1 (6 bases). V lost 1 base, J lost 1 base, and 11 bases lay in between. The germline CDR1 and CDR2 sequences are SGHAT and FQNNGV. This CDR3 has 15 residues. In nucleotides, the CDR3 is TGTGCCAGCAGCTTAGGTTCAGGGGAATCCTACGAGCAGTACTTC. Its translation: CASSLGSGESYEQYF.

The chain combines TRBV19 with TRBJ2-7, with a weak D call TRBD2 (5 bases). This CDR3 has 17 amino acids. Germline V gene data show CDR1 as LNHDA and CDR2 as SQIVND (reference sequence). The ends were cut back, 3 bases at V and 7 bases at J, with 25 bases in the middle. The CDR3 bases are TGTGCCAGTAGTATTATCGGAGTAGCGCAACAAGCTAGGGAGCAGTACTTC. Its protein product is CASSIIGVAQQAREQYF.

The chain has TRBV15 and TRBJ2-7, with 7 positions matching TRBD2. J was trimmed by 1 base and V by 1 base; bases with no gene match: 7. The V gene's germline CDR1 is LNHNV and CDR2 YYDKDF (reference sequence). The CDR3 spans 16 residues. The CDR3 region has the DNA TGTGCCACCAGCAGAGGCGGCCTAGCGGTATCCTACGAGCAGTACTTC. This translates into CATSRGGLAVSYEQYF.

A single count supports this clone. The chain has TRBV28 and TRBJ2-3, with D perhaps matching TRBD2 (5 bases). The germline CDR1 and CDR2 sequences are MDHEN and SYDVKM. V was cut by 4 bases and J by 0 bases, with 11 bases left in between. This CDR3 has 15 amino acids. The CDR3 DNA sequence: TGTGCCAGCAGTTCCGATACTAGAAGCACAGATACGCAGTATTTT. Amino acid sequence: CASSSDTRSTDTQYF. The whole variable domain, remainder taken from reference TRBV28 and TRBJ2-3, is DVKVTQSSRYLVKRTGEKVFLECVQDMDHENMFWYRQDPGLGLRLIYFSYDVKMKEKGDIPEGYSVSREKKERFSLILESASTNQTSMYLCASSSDTRSTDTQYFGPGTRLTVL.

This clone appeared once. The CDR3 region has the DNA TGTGCCTGGATAAGGCAGGGAGGAGGAGAGACCCAGTACTTC. Residues: CAWIRQGGGETQYF. The chain couples TRBV30 to TRBJ2-5; possibly TRBD2 for D (6 bases). Trimming cost V 4 bases and J 4 bases, with 16 bases left between them. CDR1 and CDR2 from the germline V gene are GTSNPN and SVGIG (reference sequence). This CDR3 comprises 14 residues.

The chain is built from TRBV7-2 and TRBJ2-5, with D possibly matching TRBD2 (6 bases). V shed 6 bases and J shed 4 bases, with 12 bases lying between them. The germline V gene encodes CDR1 SGHTA and CDR2 FQGNSA. CDR3 length equals 13 residues. CDR3 DNA sequence: TGTGCCAGCAGGGCGGGGTCGGCAGAGACCCAGTACTTC. Residues: CASRAGSAETQYF.

The rearrangement links TRBV28 to TRBJ2-5; D remains ambiguous. The germline gives CDR1 MDHEN, CDR2 SYDVKM. Trimming stripped 6 bases from V and 1 base from J, with 18 bases between. The CDR3 contains 16 residues. The CDR3 loop reads CASSSPWQLLQETQYF. The CDR3 nucleotides are TGTGCCAGCAGCTCGCCCTGGCAGCTCCTCCAAGAGACCCAGTACTTC.

This rearrangement joins TRBV29-1 to TRBJ1-2; D call uncertain. The CDR3 sequence is 11 residues long. V was shortened by 6 bases and J by 8 bases, with 13 bases between the two germline ends. From germline, CDR1 is SQVTM and CDR2 ANQGSEA. The CDR3: CSVGEGSGYTF. The DNA for the CDR3 is TGCAGCGTGGGTGAGGGCAGCGGCTACACCTTC.

To note about this clone: Germline and junction disagree at one end, which may indicate a read error. V usage is TRBV30 and J usage is TRBJ2-3, with 8 bases identical to TRBD1. The length of the CDR3 is 15 residues. Germline V gives CDR1 GTSNPN, CDR2 SVGIG (reference sequence). This CDR3 is CAWGGQVISTDTQYF. CDR3 coding DNA: TGTGCCTGGGGGGGACAGGTGATTTCCACAGACACGCAGTATTTT.

The genes are TRBV6-5 and TRBJ1-4; D unresolved. V gave up 2 bases and J gave up 10 bases, with 14 bases separating them. CDR1 is MNHEY and CDR2 is SVGAGI in the germline V gene. This CDR3 region has 14 residues. The CDR3, as DNA: TGTGCCAGCAGTTACGGGCAGCCGGGAGGAAAACTGTTTTTT. This codes for CASSYGQPGGKLFF.

The genes are TRBV4-3 and TRBJ1-1; 8 bases fit TRBD1. V lost 3 bases and J lost 0; bases outside the gene matches: 0. The CDR3 is 14 residues long. Germline V gives CDR1 LGHNA, CDR2 YSLEER. CDR3 DNA: TGCGCCAGCAGCCAGGGACAGGTGAACACTGAAGCTTTCTTT. Its protein is CASSQGQVNTEAFF.

The gene calls are TRBV27 and TRBJ1-4, with TRBD1 identical over 8 bases. CDR3 length: 14 amino acids. J lost 7 bases, V lost 7 bases, and 8 bases had no gene match. CDR1 MNHEY and CDR2 SMNVEV come from the germline V gene (reference sequence). CDR3 DNA: TGTGCCAGCACCCAACCTGGGACAGGTGAAAAACTGTTTTTT. Protein sequence: CASTQPGTGEKLFF.

The chain links TRBV10-3 to TRBJ1-4; possible D gene TRBD1, 6 bases. From germline, CDR1 is ENHRY and CDR2 SYGVKD. There are 15 residues in the CDR3. V lost 3 bases and J 4 bases, leaving 12 bases between the germline ends. The CDR3 sequence: CAISESRDNNEKLFF. As DNA, the CDR3 is TGTGCCATCAGTGAATCCAGGGACAATAATGAAAAACTGTTTTTT.

The chain carries TRBV25-1 and TRBJ1-2, with 9 bases lining up with TRBD1. This CDR3 spans 15 amino acids. V trimming: 6 bases; J trimming: 2 bases; junction bases outside the gene matches: 7. Germline V gene sequence: CDR1 MGHDK, CDR2 SYGVNS. In DNA, the CDR3 is TGTGCCAGCAGGGAAACAGGGGGCGCGAACTATGGCTACACCTTC. This encodes CASRETGGANYGYTF.

The chain uses TRBV19 and TRBJ2-7; D gene uncertain. This CDR3 is built from 14 residues. Germline lookup yields CDR1 LNHDA and CDR2 SQIVND (reference sequence). The V end was cut by 1 base, the J end by 0 bases, with 7 bases between. Written as DNA, the CDR3 is TGTGCCAGTAGTATAGGAAAGAGCTCCTACGAGCAGTACTTC. This codes for CASSIGKSSYEQYF.

The V and J genes are TRBV25-1 and TRBJ1-6; D is undetermined. Between the trimmed V and J ends, which lost 5 bases and 6 bases, there was a span of 11 bases. Germline V gene data show CDR1 as MGHDK and CDR2 as SYGVNS. This CDR3 is built from 14 residues. CDR3 nucleotide sequence: TGTGCCAGCAGTCGGGAGCAAGCTAATTCACCCCTCCACTTT. It codes for CASSREQANSPLHF.